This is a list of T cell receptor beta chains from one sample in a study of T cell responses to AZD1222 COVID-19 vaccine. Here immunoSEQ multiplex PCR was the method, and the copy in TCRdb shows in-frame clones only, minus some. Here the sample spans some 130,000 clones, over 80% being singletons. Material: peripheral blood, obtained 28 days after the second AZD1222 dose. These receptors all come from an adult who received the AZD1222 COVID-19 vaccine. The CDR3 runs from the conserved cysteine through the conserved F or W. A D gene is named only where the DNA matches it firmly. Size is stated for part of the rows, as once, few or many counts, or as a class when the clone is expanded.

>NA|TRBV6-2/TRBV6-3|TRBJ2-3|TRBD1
TGTGCCAGCAGTTACCAGGGGGCCCCAGATACGCAGTATTTT
CASSYQGAPDTQYF
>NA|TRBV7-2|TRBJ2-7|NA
TGTGCCAGCAGCCCCCTGTGGGGCAGGGCACTGGGGTACGAGCAGTACTTC
CASSPLWGRALGYEQYF
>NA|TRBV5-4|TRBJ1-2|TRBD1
TGTGCCAGCAGCTGGGACAGAGGCTATGGCTACACCTTC
CASSWDRGYGYTF
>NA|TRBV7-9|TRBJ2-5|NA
TGTGCCAGCAGCTTAAGGACAGTGCAAGAGACCCAGTACTTC
CASSLRTVQETQYF
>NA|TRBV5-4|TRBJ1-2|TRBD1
TGTGCCAGCAGCATCCAGGGGGTTGGCTATGGCTACACCTTC
CASSIQGVGYGYTF
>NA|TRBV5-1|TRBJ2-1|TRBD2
TGCGCCAGCAGCTTGGTTAGCGGGTCGGATGAGCAGTTCTTC
CASSLVSGSDEQFF
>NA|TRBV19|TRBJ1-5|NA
TGTGCCAGTAGCAACGGTTTAGACGGAGATCAGCCCCAGCATTTT
CASSNGLDGDQPQHF
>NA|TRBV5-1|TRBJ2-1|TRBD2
TGCGCCAGCAGCTTTCTAGCGGTCCTTAGCTCCTACAATGAGCAGTTCTTC
CASSFLAVLSSYNEQFF
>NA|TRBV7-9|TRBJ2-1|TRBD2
TGTGCCAGCAGCGGGGGAGGGACCTACAATGAGCAGTTCTTC
CASSGGGTYNEQFF
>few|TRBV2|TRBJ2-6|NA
TGTGCCAGCCGAATGGAAACCAACGTCCTGACTTTC
CASRMETNVLTF
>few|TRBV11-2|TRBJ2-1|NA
TGTGCCTCCGAGGGCACGAGCTCCTACAATGAGCAGTTCTTC
CASEGTSSYNEQFF
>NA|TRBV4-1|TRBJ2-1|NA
TGCGCCAGCAGCCAAGAAGGTGGGGGTGGTGGCAATGAGCAGTTCTTC
CASSQEGGGGGNEQFF
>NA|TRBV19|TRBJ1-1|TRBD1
TGTGCCAGTAGTATAGATCGTCCGGGACAGGGCGGTGAAGCTTTCTTT
CASSIDRPGQGGEAFF
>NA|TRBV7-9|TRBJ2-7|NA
TGTGCCAGCAGCCCCGCGGCAGGGAGCTCCTACGAGCAGTACTTC
CASSPAAGSSYEQYF
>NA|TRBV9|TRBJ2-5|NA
TGTGCCAGCAGCGGCTCCCCGGAGCGGACCCAGTACTTC
CASSGSPERTQYF
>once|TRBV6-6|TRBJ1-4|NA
TGTGCCAGCAGTTACTCTGGCGGAACTAATGAAAAACTGTTTTTT
CASSYSGGTNEKLFF
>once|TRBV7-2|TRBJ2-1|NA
TGTGCCAGCAGCTCCAGCTTTCATGAGCAGTTCTTC
CASSSSFHEQFF
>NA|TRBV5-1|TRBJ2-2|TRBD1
TGCGCCAGCAGCTCAGGGGGCACCGGGGAGCTGTTTTTT
CASSSGGTGELFF
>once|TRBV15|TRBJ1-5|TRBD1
TGTGCCACCAGGCGAGGGGGCTCGGGCAATCAGCCCCAGCATTTT
CATRRGGSGNQPQHF
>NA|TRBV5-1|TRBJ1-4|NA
TGCGCCAGCAGCCCCACTTTGGGGGGGAATGAAAAACTGTTTTTT
CASSPTLGGNEKLFF
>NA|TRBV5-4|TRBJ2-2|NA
TGTGCCAGCAGCTTATCCGGCGGGCCGAACACCGGGGAGCTGTTTTTT
CASSLSGGPNTGELFF
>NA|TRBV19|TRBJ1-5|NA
TGTGCCAGTAGTATACGTCGTAGAGGGAGCAATCAGCCCCAGCATTTT
CASSIRRRGSNQPQHF
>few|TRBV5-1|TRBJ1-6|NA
TGCGCCAGCAGCTTGACAGGGTATAATTCACCCCTCCACTTT
CASSLTGYNSPLHF
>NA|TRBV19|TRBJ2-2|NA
TGTGCCAGTTCCGCGGAGTCGGCGAACACCGGGGAGCTGTTTTTT
CASSAESANTGELFF
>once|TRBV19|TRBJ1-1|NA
TGTGCCAGTAGTACGTCGACGAACACTGAAGCTTTCTTT
CASSTSTNTEAFF
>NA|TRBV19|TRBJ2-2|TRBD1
TGTGCCAGTAGTCTCACCCGGGACAGGCTCAGCGGGGAGCTGTTTTTT
CASSLTRDRLSGELFF
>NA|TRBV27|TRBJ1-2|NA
TGTGCCAGCAGAAACAGCGACAGGAAACTCTATGGCTACACCTTC
CASRNSDRKLYGYTF
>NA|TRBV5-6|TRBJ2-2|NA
TGTGCCAGCAGCTTGGTGGTGGGGCTAAACACCGGGGAGCTGTTTTTT
CASSLVVGLNTGELFF
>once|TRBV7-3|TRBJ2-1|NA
TGTGCCAGCAGCCCCCAGTCCCAGGTGACCTCCTACAATGAGCAGTTCTTC
CASSPQSQVTSYNEQFF
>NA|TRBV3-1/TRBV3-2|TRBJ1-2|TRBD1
TGTGCCAGCAGCCAAGGCCGAGGCAGGGGGATCTATGGCTACACCTTC
CASSQGRGRGIYGYTF
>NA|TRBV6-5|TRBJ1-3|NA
TGTGCCAGCAGTTACTCGGACAGAGGAGGAAACACCATATATTTT
CASSYSDRGGNTIYF
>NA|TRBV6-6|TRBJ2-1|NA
TGTGCCAGCAGTTACGGAGAATACAATGAGCAGTTCTTC
CASSYGEYNEQFF
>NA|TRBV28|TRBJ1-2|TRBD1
TGTGCCAGCAGTCCCCGGGGACAGGGGGAAGCTAACTATGGCTACACCTTC
CASSPRGQGEANYGYTF
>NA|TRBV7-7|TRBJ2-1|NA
TGTGCCAGCAGCTTGTACCGGGACCTCTACAATGAGCAGTTCTTC
CASSLYRDLYNEQFF
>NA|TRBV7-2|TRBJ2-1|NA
TGTGCCAGCAGCCACCTGTACCGTGAGCAGTTCTTC
CASSHLYREQFF
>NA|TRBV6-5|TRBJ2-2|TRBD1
TGTGCCAGCAGTTACAGGGACAGCCTCACCGGGGAGCTGTTTTTT
CASSYRDSLTGELFF
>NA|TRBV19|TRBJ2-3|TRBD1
TGTGCCAGTAGTATTGGGACAGGGAGGGGAGATACGCAGTATTTT
CASSIGTGRGDTQYF